This TCR beta chain came from a study of T-cell reconstitution after alpha-beta-depleted transplantation in children. Study results and caveats: Several hundred rapidly expanded clones from non-depleted graft cells reportedly supplied alpha-beta T cells about two months post-transplant.

Remarks on this clonotype: The antigen is undetermined.

Per germline, CDR1 MDHEN and CDR2 SYDVKM. There are 13 residues in the CDR3. Trimming removed 5 bases at V and 6 bases at J, with 14 bases between. TCRbeta library preparation incorporated unique molecular identifiers. TCRdb independently ran MiXCR on the PCR reads; one entry per CDR3 protein. This sample carries 500,000 to 650,000 distinct CDR3 sequences, approximately 13% of them seen once, and the ten largest clones take roughly 2.3%. This TCR was sampled from a male patient between 5 and 17 years old who had a stem cell transplant for acute myeloid leukemia, so the T cells may come from the graft donor. The sequencing used PBMCs, mostly from graft donor cells, collected 360 days after TCRalphabeta/CD19-depleted stem cell transplant. The J gene is TRBJ2-7, the V gene TRBV28, with D perhaps TRBD1 (6 bases). This chain's CDR3 is CASSPPGQSEQYF. In DNA form, the CDR3 reads TGTGCCAGCAGTCCCCCCGGACAGAGCGAGCAGTACTTC.